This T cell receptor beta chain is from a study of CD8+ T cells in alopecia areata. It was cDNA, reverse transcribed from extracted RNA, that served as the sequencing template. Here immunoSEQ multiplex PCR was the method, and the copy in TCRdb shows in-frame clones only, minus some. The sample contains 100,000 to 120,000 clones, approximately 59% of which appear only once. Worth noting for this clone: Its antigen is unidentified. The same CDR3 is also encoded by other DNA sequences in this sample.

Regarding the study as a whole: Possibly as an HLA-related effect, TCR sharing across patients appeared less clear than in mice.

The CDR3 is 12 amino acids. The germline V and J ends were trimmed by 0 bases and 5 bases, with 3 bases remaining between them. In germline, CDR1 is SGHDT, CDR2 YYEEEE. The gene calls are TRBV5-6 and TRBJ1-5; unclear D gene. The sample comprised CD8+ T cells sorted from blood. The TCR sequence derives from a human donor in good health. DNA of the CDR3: TGTGCCAGCAGCTTGGGTGATCAGCCCCAGCATTTT. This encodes CASSLGDQPQHF.